This record looks at one T cell receptor (beta chain) sequence and its context. The sample is drawn from a study of blood T cell repertoires in COVID-19. Original processing methods: Estimation of nucleated cell counts relied on the amplification of reference gene primers. The table came from immunoSEQ multiplex PCR; TCRdb's copy has only in-frame clones and leaves some out. That table furnishes V, J and clone size, whereas the DNA furnished D and trimming. The data show around 120,000 clones, 70% to 90% seen once. J gave up 5 bases and V 1 base, and 3 bases lay outside the gene matches. Looked up from germline, CDR1 is LNHNV and CDR2 is YYDKDF (reference sequence). CDR3 length equals 14 residues.

The sequenced material came from peripheral blood. The receptor was isolated from a man aged 25 to 40 with acute or convalescent COVID-19. V usage is TRBV15 and J usage is TRBJ2-3; 7 bases are shared with TRBD1. CDR3 sequence (DNA): TGTGCCACCAGCAGAGCACAGGGGTTAGATACGCAGTATTTT. Amino acids: CATSRAQGLDTQYF.